This is a list of T cell receptor beta chains from one sample in a study of T cell responses to AZD1222 COVID-19 vaccine. Assay: immunoSEQ multiplex PCR; the TCRdb copy retains only in-frame clones and omits some. The sample records more than 100,000 clones, about 93% being singletons. The sample in question was peripheral blood, obtained on day 0 of AZD1222 vaccination. The receptor set was obtained from an adult in good health. Each CDR3 is given with its conserved first and last residue. Each record gives: D gene, J gene, V gene, clone size, CDR3 protein, CDR3 DNA. A D gene is named only where the DNA matches it firmly. Where a row states a size, it is once, few, many or the class of an expanded clone; other rows omit it.

TRBD1 TRBJ1-2 TRBV7-9 NA CASSYPGGAYGYTF TGTGCCAGCAGCTATCCAGGGGGCGCCTATGGCTACACCTTC
NA TRBJ2-6 TRBV11-2 NA CASSFMALSGANVLTF TGTGCCAGCAGCTTTATGGCCCTCTCTGGGGCCAACGTCCTGACTTTC
NA TRBJ2-1 TRBV7-9 NA CASSKLPSYNEQFF TGTGCCAGCAGTAAGTTACCTTCCTACAATGAGCAGTTCTTC
NA TRBJ1-1 TRBV9 NA CASSVAPVGRETEAFF TGTGCCAGCAGCGTAGCCCCGGTAGGACGTGAAACTGAAGCTTTCTTT
NA TRBJ1-1 TRBV7-9 NA CASSLGRQFGATEAFF TGTGCCAGCAGCTTAGGGAGACAGTTTGGGGCCACTGAAGCTTTCTTT
NA TRBJ2-1 TRBV30 NA CAWRKKTLQFGNEQFF TGTGCCTGGAGGAAAAAAACGCTTCAATTCGGCAATGAGCAGTTCTTC
TRBD1 TRBJ1-2 TRBV2 NA CASTGQEAQGYTF TGTGCCAGCACCGGACAGGAGGCGCAGGGCTACACCTTC
TRBD1 TRBJ1-5 TRBV28 NA CASTKGGTGSYQPQHF TGTGCCAGCACCAAGGGGGGGACAGGGTCCTATCAGCCCCAGCATTTT
TRBD2 TRBJ2-3 TRBV4-1 NA CASSPGLAGQDTQYF TGCGCCAGCAGCCCGGGACTAGCGGGGCAAGATACGCAGTATTTT
NA TRBJ1-6 TRBV7-2 NA CASSSIPGGPVNSPLHF TGTGCCAGCAGCTCGATTCCTGGGGGGCCAGTCAATTCACCCCTCCACTTT
TRBD1 TRBJ2-2 TRBV19 NA CASKRGGQTGELFF TGTGCCAGTAAGAGAGGGGGACAGACCGGGGAGCTGTTTTTT
NA TRBJ2-7 TRBV3-1/TRBV3-2 NA CASSQVGAGEYEQYF TGTGCCAGCAGCCAAGTGGGTGCAGGAGAATACGAGCAGTACTTC
TRBD1 TRBJ1-1 TRBV18 NA CASSNGQGSTEAFF TGTGCCAGCTCAAATGGACAGGGGAGCACTGAAGCTTTCTTT
NA TRBJ1-4 TRBV4-1 NA CASSQAQGRVGEKLFF TGCGCCAGCAGCCAAGCTCAGGGGAGGGTGGGGGAAAAACTGTTTTTT
NA TRBJ1-1 TRBV5-5 NA CASSFGPDTEAFF TGTGCCAGCAGCTTCGGCCCGGACACTGAAGCTTTCTTT
TRBD1 TRBJ1-5 TRBV19 NA CASSRNAGQGAQPQHF TGTGCCAGTAGTAGGAACGCCGGACAGGGGGCTCAGCCCCAGCATTTT
NA TRBJ1-6 TRBV9 NA CASSARWMDSPLHF TGTGCCAGCAGCGCCAGGTGGATGGATTCACCCCTCCACTTT
TRBD2 TRBJ2-7 TRBV28 NA CASSSGGTRSYEQYF TGTGCCAGCAGTTCCGGGGGGACCCGCTCCTACGAGCAGTACTTC
NA TRBJ2-1 TRBV6-1 NA CASSEAKRLVKFF TGTGCCAGCAGTGAAGCCAAGAGACTAGTTAAGTTCTTC
TRBD1 TRBJ1-4 TRBV29-1 NA CSVGDRGDEKLFF TGCAGCGTTGGTGACAGGGGGGACGAAAAACTGTTTTTT
TRBD1 TRBJ1-3 TRBV9 NA CASSVAQDRGQDTIYF TGTGCCAGCAGCGTAGCTCAGGACAGGGGGCAGGACACCATATATTTT
NA TRBJ2-6 TRBV9 NA CASSTSGANVLTF TGTGCCAGCTCCACGTCCGGGGCCAACGTCCTGACTTTC
TRBD1 TRBJ1-3 TRBV18 NA CASSPGQGVSGNTIYF TGTGCCAGCTCACCTGGACAGGGGGTATCTGGAAACACCATATATTTT
TRBD1 TRBJ1-1 TRBV4-3 NA CASSHETGDPGTEAFF TGCGCCAGCAGCCACGAAACAGGGGACCCTGGCACTGAAGCTTTCTTT
NA TRBJ2-7 TRBV7-8 NA CASSLVAFGTLYEQYF TGTGCCAGCAGCTTAGTTGCGTTCGGGACTCTCTACGAGCAGTACTTC
NA TRBJ1-1 TRBV18 NA CASSPTGQMNTEAFF TGTGCCAGCTCACCAACGGGGCAGATGAACACTGAAGCTTTCTTT
NA TRBJ2-3 TRBV9 NA CASSVTPDTQYF TGTGCCAGCAGCGTAACACCAGATACGCAGTATTTT
TRBD1 TRBJ2-1 TRBV5-1 NA CASSLQGFGHEQFF TGCGCCAGCAGCTTACAGGGGTTTGGACATGAGCAGTTCTTC
NA TRBJ1-5 TRBV28 NA CASMIRHNNQPQHF TGTGCCAGCATGATAAGGCATAACAATCAGCCCCAGCATTTT
NA TRBJ1-2 TRBV14 NA CASNPGFFGGYTF TGTGCCAGCAACCCAGGGTTTTTCGGTGGCTACACCTTC
NA TRBJ1-3 TRBV30 NA CAWSVSGLSGNTIYF TGTGCCTGGAGTGTCTCGGGGCTCTCTGGAAACACCATATATTTT
NA TRBJ1-4 TRBV5-1 NA CASRTEGSEKLFF TGCGCCAGCAGGACAGAAGGTTCTGAAAAACTGTTTTTT
NA TRBJ2-1 TRBV19 NA CASSGAAKTFRGNEQFF TGTGCCAGTAGTGGAGCGGCCAAAACCTTTAGGGGGAATGAGCAGTTCTTC
NA TRBJ1-1 TRBV10-3 few CAISERDSPIGNTEAFF TGTGCCATCAGTGAACGAGACAGTCCCATCGGGAACACTGAAGCTTTCTTT
NA TRBJ1-6 TRBV6-6 NA CATSFQGGSYNSPLHF TGTGCCACCTCCTTCCAGGGAGGCTCCTATAATTCACCCCTCCACTTT
NA TRBJ1-1 TRBV20-1 NA CSASLVNTEAFF TGCAGTGCTAGTCTGGTGAACACTGAAGCTTTCTTT
NA TRBJ1-1 TRBV30 NA CAWRGDQLGAFF TGTGCCTGGAGAGGAGATCAATTGGGAGCTTTCTTT
TRBD1 TRBJ2-7 TRBV27 NA CASSRPGQGTYEQYF TGTGCCAGCAGTAGACCGGGACAGGGGACCTACGAGCAGTACTTC
NA TRBJ1-3 TRBV6-4 NA CASSDSYSPASSGNTIYF TGTGCCAGCAGTGACTCGTATTCTCCAGCGAGCTCTGGAAACACCATATATTTT
NA TRBJ1-3 TRBV28 NA CASSPVRTRNTIYF TGTGCCAGCAGTCCTGTTCGGACAAGAAACACCATATATTTT
NA TRBJ1-5 TRBV4-1 few CASSQDAGQNYNQPQHF TGCGCCAGCAGCCAAGATGCGGGGCAGAACTACAATCAGCCCCAGCATTTT
NA TRBJ1-2 TRBV14 NA CASSLTANYGYTF TGTGCCAGCAGCCTAACAGCTAACTATGGCTACACCTTC